What follows are 25 T cell receptor beta chains derived from one specimen sequenced in a study of PD-1 blockade in classical Hodgkin lymphoma. Time point in this sample: cycle 4 day 1 (C4D1), after 6 weeks of nivolumab. All patients experienced relapse after autologous stem cell transplantation, and brentuximab vedotin exposure was variable. Generated by immunoSEQ multiplex PCR, the TCRdb table keeps only in-frame clones and is missing some. Of approximately 61,000 clones listed, roughly nine tenths are singletons. The specimen comprised peripheral blood mononuclear cells (PBMCs), sampled before the fourth cycle of nivolumab. These receptors all come from a human donor with classical Hodgkin lymphoma.

The CDR3 reads CASSLAHGVRSTEAFF. The CDR3 DNA reads TGTGCCAGCAGCTTAGCGCATGGGGTGCGGTCTACTGAAGCTTTCTTT. The genes are TRBV7-6 and TRBJ1-1; D gene uncertain. The CDR3 runs to 16 residues. CDR1 is SGHVS, CDR2 FNYEAQ, per germline. Trimming cost V 0 bases and J 5 bases, with 16 bases left between them. The whole variable domain, filled in from reference TRBV7-6 and TRBJ1-1, reads GAGVSQSPRYKVTKRGQDVALRCDPISGHVSLYWYRQALGQGPEFLTYFNYEAQQDKSGLPNDRFSAERPEGSISTLTIQRTEQRDSAMYRCASSLAHGVRSTEAFFGQGTRLTVV.

The chain joins TRBV14 to TRBJ2-3; 14 nucleotides align to TRBD2. The germline CDR1 and CDR2 sequences are SGHDN and FVKESK. This CDR3 has 16 amino acids. V lost 1 base, J lost 7 bases, and 4 bases stayed unmatched. The CDR3 here is CASSQGLAGGPNTQYF. Written as DNA, the CDR3 is TGTGCCAGCAGCCAAGGACTAGCGGGGGGGCCGAATACGCAGTATTTT.

V usage is TRBV7-6 and J usage is TRBJ2-1, with 8 bases lining up with TRBD2. This CDR3 is built from 17 residues. The V gene end was trimmed by 3 bases and the J gene end by 0 bases; junction bases not matched to a gene: 7. CDR1 is SGHVS and CDR2 is FNYEAQ in the germline V gene. CDR3: CASSLFPGLDSYNEQFF. The CDR3 DNA is TGTGCCAGCAGCTTGTTTCCGGGACTAGACTCCTACAATGAGCAGTTCTTC.

V usage is TRBV7-9 and J usage is TRBJ1-1, with unresolved D. This CDR3 spans 17 amino acids. The V gene lost 1 base and the J gene lost 0 bases, with 15 bases spanning the gap. CDR1 and CDR2 (germline): SEHNR, FQNEAQ (reference sequence). The chain's CDR3 is CASSLVGLKGLNTEAFF. The CDR3 DNA reads as TGTGCCAGCAGCTTAGTCGGGCTCAAAGGTTTGAACACTGAAGCTTTCTTT. Together with reference TRBV7-9 and TRBJ1-1, the CDR3 gives the full variable domain: DTGVSQNPRHKITKRGQNVTFRCDPISEHNRLYWYRQTLGQGPEFLTYFQNEAQLEKSRLLSDRFSAERPKGSFSTLEIQRTEQGDSAMYLCASSLVGLKGLNTEAFFGQGTRLTVV.

The chain employs TRBV5-1 and TRBJ1-4; 8 bases are a match to TRBD1. The CDR3 spans 15 residues. The V segment lost 4 bases and the J segment 5 bases; nucleotides outside the gene matches: 7. Looked up from germline, CDR1 is SGHRS and CDR2 is YFSETQ. The CDR3: CASSDGQGGNEKLFF. CDR3 sequence (DNA): TGCGCCAGCAGCGACGGACAGGGCGGGAATGAAAAACTGTTTTTT.

This chain uses TRBV28 with TRBJ1-5, with D maybe TRBD1 (6 bases). The germline V gene has CDR1 MDHEN and CDR2 SYDVKM. The V gene lost 4 bases and the J gene lost 7 bases, with 17 bases spanning the gap. The CDR3 runs 15 residues. This chain's CDR3 is CASSYRAEHRQPQHF. CDR3 DNA: TGTGCCAGCAGTTACAGGGCCGAGCACAGGCAGCCCCAGCATTTT.

V and J are TRBV2 and TRBJ2-7; D tentatively fits TRBD1 or TRBD2 (6 bases each). V was trimmed by 8 bases and J by 7 bases, leaving 18 bases between them. Germline V gene lookup returns CDR1 SNHLY and CDR2 FYNNEI. The CDR3 extends over 13 amino acids. This chain's CDR3 is CASSGRGLREQYF. The CDR3 DNA is TGTGCCAGCTCGGGCAGGGGACTTCGGGAGCAGTACTTC.

The V gene is TRBV30, the J gene TRBJ1-3, with D maybe TRBD1 (5 bases). In germline, CDR1 is GTSNPN, CDR2 SVGIG (reference sequence). This CDR3 spans 13 amino acids. V lost 8 bases and J lost 0, with 11 bases in between. Here the CDR3 reads CAQGWSSGNTIYF. In nucleotides, the CDR3 is TGTGCCCAGGGATGGAGCTCTGGAAACACCATATATTTT.

The chain links TRBV27 to TRBJ1-1; D possibly corresponds to TRBD1 (5 bases). The CDR3 contains 14 residues. Deletions cut 3 bases from V and 2 bases from J, with 10 bases between. The germline CDR1 and CDR2 sequences are MNHEY and SMNVEV (reference sequence). DNA for the CDR3: TGTGCCAGCAGTTTCGGGGACGTTAACACTGAAGCTTTCTTT. Amino acid sequence: CASSFGDVNTEAFF.

The chain carries TRBV5-1 and TRBJ1-5, with D possibly TRBD1 on 6 matching bases. Per the germline V gene, CDR1 is SGHRS and CDR2 is YFSETQ. The CDR3 extends over 15 amino acids. With 1 base removed from V and 4 bases from J, the gap between germline ends came to 12 bases. The CDR3 sequence: CASSLSGEGNQPQHF. DNA of the CDR3: TGCGCCAGCAGCTTGTCAGGGGAGGGGAATCAGCCCCAGCATTTT.

This chain connects TRBV7-8 to TRBJ2-7; 10 bases line up with TRBD1. The CDR3 loop spans 13 amino acids. The germline CDR1 and CDR2 sequences are SGHVS and FQNEAQ. Germline trimming cut 7 bases from V and 5 bases from J; bases unmatched to any gene: 5. CDR3 DNA sequence: TGTGCCAGCACAGAGACAGGGGGCAACGAGCAGTACTTC. Encoded protein: CASTETGGNEQYF.

The J gene is TRBJ2-1, the V gene TRBV6-1; possibly TRBD1 or TRBD2 for D (5 bases each). Germline CDR1 and CDR2: MNHNS and SASEGT. Trimming stripped 7 bases from V and 4 bases from J, with 11 bases between. The CDR3 has 13 amino acids. CDR3 loop: CASKTGPYNEQFF. CDR3 bases: TGTGCCAGCAAGACGGGACCTTACAATGAGCAGTTCTTC.

This chain links TRBV10-1 with TRBJ2-3; 7 bases fit TRBD1. Looked up from germline, CDR1 is WNHNN and CDR2 is SYGVQD (reference sequence). The CDR3 is 15 residues long. Unmatched junction bases numbered 7, after V lost 5 bases and J lost 2 bases. The CDR3 is CASSSWDSPTDTQYF. Here the CDR3 DNA reads TGCGCCAGCAGTTCGTGGGACAGTCCCACAGATACGCAGTATTTT.

J is TRBJ2-7 and V is TRBV2, with unresolved D. The CDR3 is made up of 13 amino acids. The germline V gene has CDR1 SNHLY and CDR2 FYNNEI. With 0 bases removed from V and 3 bases from J, the gap between germline ends came to 6 bases. CDR3 residues: CASSEAALYEQYF. CDR3 nucleotides: TGTGCCAGCAGTGAAGCGGCTCTCTACGAGCAGTACTTC.

The chain employs TRBV30 and TRBJ2-5, with 7 nucleotides matching TRBD1. CDR1 is GTSNPN, CDR2 SVGIG, per germline (reference sequence). V lost 5 bases to trimming and J lost 3 bases; unmatched junction nucleotides: 12. The CDR3 runs 15 residues. The CDR3 bases are TGTGCCTGGGGCCTACTCCTGGGGACAGAAGAGACCCAGTACTTC. Its protein is CAWGLLLGTEETQYF.

V is TRBV19 and J is TRBJ1-5; D is unclear. CDR1 is LNHDA, CDR2 SQIVND, per germline (reference sequence). V was shortened by 3 bases and J by 4 bases, with 16 bases between the two germline ends. The length of the CDR3 is 16 residues. This CDR3 reads CASSIGRSFANQPQHF. CDR3 DNA: TGTGCCAGTAGTATTGGTCGGAGCTTCGCGAATCAGCCCCAGCATTTT. Filled out from reference TRBV19 and TRBJ1-5, the complete variable domain reads DGGITQSPKYLFRKEGQNVTLSCEQNLNHDAMYWYRQDPGQGLRLIYYSQIVNDFQKGDIAEGYSVSREKKESFPLTVTSAQKNPTAFYLCASSIGRSFANQPQHFGDGTRLSIL.

This clone is a singleton in its sample. The chain joins TRBV5-1 to TRBJ2-7; D gene uncertain. This CDR3 spans 11 amino acids. The ends were cut back, 5 bases at V and 3 bases at J, with 6 bases in the middle. CDR1 SGHRS and CDR2 YFSETQ come from the germline V gene. The CDR3: CASRGYYEQYF. The DNA for the CDR3 is TGCGCCAGCAGAGGATACTACGAGCAGTACTTC.

The V gene is TRBV30, the J gene TRBJ2-3; TRBD2 matches at 8 bases. In germline, CDR1 is GTSNPN, CDR2 SVGIG (reference sequence). V shed 1 base and J 6 bases; nucleotides not matched to a gene: 6. The CDR3 contains 14 residues. CDR3 amino acids: CAWSALAGSDTQYF. DNA of the CDR3: TGTGCCTGGAGTGCCCTAGCGGGTTCCGATACGCAGTATTTT. Looking up the rest from reference TRBV30 and TRBJ2-3 gives the full variable domain: SQTIHQWPATLVQPVGSPLSLECTVEGTSNPNLYWYRQAAGRGLQLLFYSVGIGQISSEVPQNLSASRPQDRQFILSSKKLLLSDSGFYLCAWSALAGSDTQYFGPGTRLTVL.

This clone showed up just once. This chain links TRBV28 with TRBJ1-5; a possible D gene is TRBD1 (6 bases). This CDR3 has 15 amino acids. Trimming took 5 bases from V and 2 from J, leaving 13 bases between them. Germline values: CDR1 MDHEN, CDR2 SYDVKM. For the CDR3, the DNA is TGTGCCAGCAGTCGAGGGGGTGGCGGCAATCAGCCCCAGCATTTT. Translating gives CASSRGGGGNQPQHF.

The chain joins TRBV5-1 to TRBJ1-1; D call uncertain. V lost 0 bases and J lost 5, with 14 bases in between. In germline, CDR1 is SGHRS, CDR2 YFSETQ. The CDR3 totals 15 residues. The CDR3 sequence: CASSLVGGSRTEAFF. The CDR3 DNA follows: TGCGCCAGCAGCTTGGTTGGAGGGAGTAGGACTGAAGCTTTCTTT.

This sequence joins TRBV28 and TRBJ2-1; D perhaps matches TRBD1 (7 bases). Per germline, CDR1 MDHEN and CDR2 SYDVKM. Trimming left V 1 base short and J 7 bases short, with 26 bases between. The CDR3 runs to 19 residues. CDR3 sequence: CASSLFQVGVRGRQNEQFF. In DNA, the CDR3 is TGTGCCAGCAGTTTATTTCAAGTGGGAGTCAGGGGGAGGCAGAATGAGCAGTTCTTC. The full variable domain, rest sourced from reference TRBV28 and TRBJ2-1, is DVKVTQSSRYLVKRTGEKVFLECVQDMDHENMFWYRQDPGLGLRLIYFSYDVKMKEKGDIPEGYSVSREKKERFSLILESASTNQTSMYLCASSLFQVGVRGRQNEQFFGPGTRLTVL.

This clone appeared a single time. The J gene is TRBJ2-1, the V gene TRBV19; TRBD2 matches at 10 bases. The CDR3 runs 15 residues. With 5 bases clipped from V and 4 bases from J, the junction kept 5 bases outside the gene matches. Germline CDR1 and CDR2: LNHDA and SQIVND (reference sequence). CDR3: CASSRTSGDYNEQFF. The DNA of the CDR3 is TGTGCCAGTAGTCGGACTAGCGGAGATTACAATGAGCAGTTCTTC.

The chain carries TRBV7-9 and TRBJ1-1; no firm D call. The germline V gene has CDR1 SEHNR and CDR2 FQNEAQ (reference sequence). The CDR3 consists of 13 residues. Trimming stripped 5 bases from V and 4 bases from J, with 11 bases between. The CDR3 loop reads CASSPLRGTEAFF. In DNA, the CDR3 is TGTGCCAGCAGCCCACTACGGGGCACTGAAGCTTTCTTT.

The chain uses TRBV15 and TRBJ2-7; D is undetermined. V lost 8 bases and J lost 5, with 10 bases in between. The CDR3 length is 11 residues. Looked up from germline, CDR1 is LNHNV and CDR2 is YYDKDF (reference sequence). This chain's CDR3 is CATGGRNEQYF. CDR3 sequence (DNA): TGTGCCACCGGTGGCCGCAACGAGCAGTACTTC.

This sequence joins TRBV21-1 and TRBJ2-7; the table's D call of TRBD2 was not tested on the DNA. TRBV21-1 is termed a pseudogene. The CDR3 spans 14 residues. In DNA, the CDR3 is TGTGCCAGCAGCAAAGGGACTGATGACTACGAGCAGTACTTC. Its translation: CASSKGTDDYEQYF.